The 29 T cell receptor beta chains below come from one sample, sequenced in a study of T-cell memory formation after mild COVID-19 (dated by TCRdb to about 2021). Library construction relied on 5' RACE. The sequencer was an Illumina NovaSeq 6000. In-frame beta chains were kept once TCRdb had trimmed the public reads at Q25 with fastp and called clones with MiXCR. Rows with one shared CDR3 protein collapse into an entry with the most common genes and DNA. In all, the sample holds fewer than 250,000 distinct CDR3 sequences, and roughly 15% of those were seen once. 2.1% of the sample lies in the top ten. The source material was PBMCs or a T cell subset sorted from them (not recorded which). The source of these receptors is an adult woman who had mild COVID-19 (a few samples of this study predate the infection). The sample titles of this study are shuffled in the database, so cell type and time point are left out; the donor was told from shared clones.

V gene TRBV4-2 combines with J gene TRBJ2-3, with D unclear. Looked up from germline, CDR1 is LGHNA and CDR2 is YNFKEQ. The V end was cut by 0 bases, the J end by 2 bases, with 15 bases between. This CDR3 is 17 amino acids long. For the CDR3, the DNA is TGTGCCAGCAGCCAAGATTATCTCGTCCCCTTCACAGATACGCAGTATTTT. Residues: CASSQDYLVPFTDTQYF.

This clonotype was seen only a few times. The CDR3 here is CSARGGTSGGGDTQYF. For the CDR3, the DNA is TGCAGTGCTAGAGGAGGGACTAGCGGGGGTGGAGATACGCAGTATTTT. The gene calls are TRBV20-1 and TRBJ2-3; TRBD2 matches 14 bases. J was trimmed by 5 bases and V by 1 base; bases with no gene match: 5. CDR3 length: 16 amino acids. CDR1 and CDR2 (germline): DFQATT, SNEGSKA (reference sequence).

Written as DNA, the CDR3 is TGTGCCAGCTCCCCTTGGGGAGGCAATTCACCCCTCCACTTT. It specifies CASSPWGGNSPLHF. The V call is TRBV27, the J call TRBJ1-6; D ambiguous. The CDR3 sequence is 14 residues long. The V gene lost 8 bases and the J gene lost 7 bases, with 15 bases spanning the gap. CDR1 MNHEY and CDR2 SMNVEV come from the germline V gene (reference sequence).

The chain joins TRBV20-1 to TRBJ2-7, with TRBD1 matching 7 bases. The CDR3 is 15 residues long. CDR1 DFQATT and CDR2 SNEGSKA come from the germline V gene (reference sequence). The trim removed 3 bases at V and 4 bases at J, leaving 12 bases unmatched. The CDR3, as DNA: TGCAGTGCTAGGTCAGGGGGTAGGGGGCGTTACGAGCAGTACTTC. It translates to CSARSGGRGRYEQYF.

This clonotype has only a few counts. V usage is TRBV12-3 or TRBV12-4 and J usage is TRBJ2-7, with 7 bases that match TRBD1. The CDR3 consists of 15 residues. The V gene end was trimmed by 3 bases and the J gene end by 1 base; junction bases not matched to a gene: 6. The CDR3: CASSFPNRGSYEQYF. CDR3 in DNA: TGTGCCAGCAGTTTCCCAAACAGGGGATCCTACGAGCAGTACTTC.

This clonotype has just a few counts. The chain couples TRBV20-1 to TRBJ1-1; maybe TRBD1 (5 bases). Germline CDR1 reads DFQATT; CDR2 reads SNEGSKA (reference sequence). The CDR3 totals 8 residues. V lost 6 bases and J 10 bases, leaving 6 bases between the germline ends. CDR3 in DNA: TGCAGTGCGCAGGGAGCTTTCTTT. Protein: CSAQGAFF.

This clonotype was recorded a few times. The V call is TRBV7-9, the J call TRBJ2-1; 8 bases agree with TRBD2. Germline V CDR1 and CDR2: SEHNR, FQNEAQ (reference sequence). Losses at the gene ends were 8 bases for V and 9 bases for J; bases not matched to a gene: 15. The CDR3 has 15 amino acids. CDR3 sequence (DNA): TGTGCCAGCGGCGCTAATAGCGGGGCCCAGGGTGAGCAGTTCTTC. Translating gives CASGANSGAQGEQFF.

This clonotype was observed once. This chain links TRBV12-3 or TRBV12-4 with TRBJ2-1; tentatively, D is TRBD2 (5 bases). V was clipped by 6 bases and J by 10 bases, with 13 bases between them. The CDR3 has 12 residues. CDR3 residues: CASSSGLPEQFF. The CDR3, as DNA: TGTGCCAGCAGCAGCGGATTACCCGAGCAGTTCTTC.

This chain links TRBV5-1 with TRBJ2-6, with TRBD2 as a possible D gene (5 bases). Between the trimmed V and J ends, which lost 4 bases and 0 bases, there was a span of 11 bases. The CDR3 is made up of 16 amino acids. Germline V gives CDR1 SGHRS, CDR2 YFSETQ. The CDR3 DNA sequence: TGCGCCAGCAGCGCGACCACTAGCTCTGGGGCCAACGTCCTGACTTTC. Amino acids: CASSATTSSGANVLTF.

J is TRBJ2-3 and V is TRBV7-9, with D perhaps assigned TRBD1 or TRBD2 (5 bases each). V gave up 10 bases and J gave up 0 bases, with 14 bases separating them. In germline, CDR1 is SEHNR, CDR2 FQNEAQ (reference sequence). The CDR3 runs 14 residues. The CDR3 DNA reads as TGTGCCACCACGGGGACGGGCAGCACAGATACGCAGTATTTT. Translating it yields CATTGTGSTDTQYF.

V usage is TRBV7-2 and J usage is TRBJ1-1; D remains ambiguous. This CDR3 region has 12 residues. The germline gives CDR1 SGHTA, CDR2 FQGNSA. V was trimmed by 0 bases and J by 7 bases, leaving 6 bases between them. The CDR3 spells CASSLAGIEAFF. CDR3 bases: TGTGCCAGCAGCTTAGCCGGGATTGAAGCTTTCTTT.

This clonotype was seen only a few times. V usage is TRBV5-5 and J usage is TRBJ2-5; weak D call: TRBD1 (6 bases). Germline V gives CDR1 SGHKS, CDR2 YYEKEE (reference sequence). There are 14 residues in the CDR3. Trimming left V 4 bases short and J 2 bases short, with 12 bases between. The DNA of the CDR3 is TGTGCCAGCAGCATACAGGGTCGGCAAGAGACCCAGTACTTC. Amino acid sequence: CASSIQGRQETQYF.

This clonotype has more than one count but fewer than ten. V usage is TRBV20-1 and J usage is TRBJ1-5; 8 bases map to TRBD1. The V and J ends lost 5 bases and 2 bases, in that order; junction bases with no gene match: 5. The CDR3 sequence is 14 residues long. CDR1 is DFQATT, CDR2 SNEGSKA, per germline (reference sequence). CDR3 DNA: TGCAGTGCTCGGGACAGGAGAGGCAATCAGCCCCAGCATTTT. Its translation is CSARDRRGNQPQHF.

This clonotype was found a few times. The chain uses TRBV5-1 and TRBJ1-1; no reliable D call. This CDR3 contains 12 residues. With 3 bases removed from V and 12 bases from J, the gap between germline ends came to 15 bases. Germline CDR1 is SGHRS and CDR2 is YFSETQ. The CDR3 reads CASSYNNREPFF. The CDR3 DNA is TGCGCCAGCAGCTATAACAACAGAGAACCTTTCTTT.

In its sample, this clonotype was seen many times. J is TRBJ2-7 and V is TRBV3-1; D unresolved. V gave up 1 base and J gave up 3 bases, with 13 bases separating them. The CDR3 has 15 amino acids. Germline loops: CDR1 LGHDT, CDR2 YNNKEL (reference sequence). CDR3: CASSQVLYPSYEQYF. The CDR3 DNA follows: TGTGCCAGCAGCCAAGTTCTCTACCCAAGCTACGAGCAGTACTTC.

The chain recombines TRBV7-9 with TRBJ2-5, with TRBD1 matching over 7 bases. Germline loops: CDR1 SEHNR, CDR2 FQNEAQ (reference sequence). CDR3 length equals 15 residues. Unmatched junction bases numbered 8, after V lost 5 bases and J lost 2 bases. CDR3: CASSPRTGLQETQYF. The CDR3 DNA reads as TGTGCCAGCAGCCCACGGACAGGACTGCAAGAGACCCAGTACTTC.

This clonotype was counted a few times. This chain joins TRBV2 and TRBJ2-3; D is uncertain. Germline assignment: CDR1 SNHLY and CDR2 FYNNEI. Trimming pared 7 bases from V and 0 bases from J, leaving 14 bases between. This CDR3 has 15 residues. This chain's CDR3 is CASTFRASSTDTQYF. CDR3 bases: TGTGCCAGCACATTCCGGGCATCTAGCACAGATACGCAGTATTTT.

The chain is built from TRBV5-1 and TRBJ1-1; 9 nucleotides align to TRBD1. The germline gives CDR1 SGHRS, CDR2 YFSETQ. V shed 4 bases, J shed 1 base, and the junction held 8 bases outside the gene matches. The CDR3 runs to 16 residues. The CDR3 DNA reads TGCGCCAGCAGCCCTAAACAGGGGGCTACGAACACTGAAGCTTTCTTT. It yields the protein CASSPKQGATNTEAFF.

The chain carries TRBV5-1 and TRBJ2-3; D unclear. Looked up from germline, CDR1 is SGHRS and CDR2 is YFSETQ. The CDR3 has 14 amino acids. The ends were cut back, 4 bases at V and 3 bases at J, with 12 bases in the middle. DNA for the CDR3: TGCGCCAGCAGCAGGGTAGCTGGGACAGATACGCAGTATTTT. This translates into CASSRVAGTDTQYF.

This chain uses TRBV4-2 with TRBJ1-1; the match to TRBD1 covers 10 bases. This CDR3 comprises 17 residues. In germline, CDR1 is LGHNA, CDR2 YNFKEQ. V lost 0 bases to trimming and J lost 1 base; unmatched junction nucleotides: 5. The DNA of the CDR3 is TGTGCCAGCAGCCAAGATAGGGACAGGGGCCAGAACACTGAAGCTTTCTTT. Protein product: CASSQDRDRGQNTEAFF.

The chain employs TRBV24-1 and TRBJ2-1; 15 nucleotides align to TRBD2. The CDR3 consists of 19 residues. The germline CDR1 and CDR2 sequences are KGHDR and SFDVKD. V gave up 4 bases and J gave up 7 bases; unmatched junction bases: 13. The DNA for the CDR3 is TGTGCCACCAGTGACCGTACACCGGGACTAGCGGGAGGTTGGAATGAGCAGTTCTTC. Translated: CATSDRTPGLAGGWNEQFF.

This clonotype was observed once. The genes are TRBV7-8 and TRBJ2-1; D is possibly TRBD2 (6 bases). CDR1 SGHVS and CDR2 FQNEAQ come from the germline V gene. The CDR3 length is 17 residues. Trimming cost V 4 bases and J 5 bases, with 21 bases left between them. DNA for the CDR3: TGTGCCAGCAGCTCCCTTGGCGGGACCAAGAGCAACAATGAGCAGTTCTTC. Protein product: CASSSLGGTKSNNEQFF.

This clonotype was detected a few times. The chain couples TRBV7-9 to TRBJ2-7, with D perhaps given as TRBD1 or TRBD2 (5 bases each). Germline CDR1 SEHNR, CDR2 FQNEAQ (reference sequence). The V and J ends lost 1 base and 6 bases respectively, with 10 bases between them. The CDR3 extends over 13 amino acids. CDR3 region: CASSLERGTEQYF. The CDR3 nucleotides are TGTGCCAGCAGCTTAGAGCGAGGGACCGAGCAGTACTTC.

The chain couples TRBV12-3 or TRBV12-4 to TRBJ2-7; 10 bases match TRBD2. J was trimmed by 8 bases and V by 3 bases; bases with no gene match: 7. There are 14 residues in the CDR3. The CDR3 loop reads CASSLALAGEKQYF. DNA for the CDR3: TGTGCCAGCAGTTTGGCGCTAGCGGGAGAAAAGCAGTACTTC.

The gene calls are TRBV12-3 or TRBV12-4 and TRBJ2-7; D perhaps matches TRBD1 (5 bases). Trimming removed 3 bases from V and 6 bases from J, with 12 bases in between. This CDR3 spans 13 amino acids. CDR3 coding DNA: TGTGCCAGCAGTTTGAACCCCAGGGCCGAGCAGTACTTC. It translates to CASSLNPRAEQYF.

This clonotype appeared many times. The chain is built from TRBV20-1 and TRBJ2-5; possibly TRBD2 for D (6 bases). Trimming cost V 6 bases and J 1 base, with 15 bases left between them. CDR1 and CDR2 (germline): DFQATT, SNEGSKA (reference sequence). The CDR3 is 14 amino acids. The chain's CDR3 is CSAPMGGPQETQYF. CDR3 bases: TGCAGTGCCCCGATGGGGGGACCCCAAGAGACCCAGTACTTC.

The chain uses TRBV15 and TRBJ2-3, with TRBD2 identical over 7 bases. The CDR3 sequence is 16 residues long. With V trimmed by 4 bases and J by 3 bases, 10 bases remained unmatched. Germline V gene lookup returns CDR1 LNHNV and CDR2 YYDKDF (reference sequence). The CDR3 DNA is TGTGCCACCAGCAAGCGGGAAGGGTTACAGACAGATACGCAGTATTTT. Its protein is CATSKREGLQTDTQYF.

In its sample, this clonotype was seen a few times. V and J are TRBV4-1 and TRBJ1-5; D is unresolved. The CDR3 runs to 13 residues. Trimming took 5 bases from V and 9 from J, leaving 14 bases between them. The germline V gene has CDR1 MGHRA and CDR2 YSYEKL. The CDR3 DNA reads TGCGCCAGCAGCGACCGAGGGCGAGGGCCCCAGCATTTT. It encodes CASSDRGRGPQHF.

This chain joins TRBV7-8 and TRBJ2-3; maybe TRBD2 (7 bases). The CDR3 totals 13 residues. Germline V gives CDR1 SGHVS, CDR2 FQNEAQ. V dropped 8 bases and J dropped 6 bases, with 15 bases sitting between them. The CDR3 region has the DNA TGTGCCAGCGAAGAGGGGGGAGGGGATACGCAGTATTTT. Its protein product is CASEEGGGDTQYF.